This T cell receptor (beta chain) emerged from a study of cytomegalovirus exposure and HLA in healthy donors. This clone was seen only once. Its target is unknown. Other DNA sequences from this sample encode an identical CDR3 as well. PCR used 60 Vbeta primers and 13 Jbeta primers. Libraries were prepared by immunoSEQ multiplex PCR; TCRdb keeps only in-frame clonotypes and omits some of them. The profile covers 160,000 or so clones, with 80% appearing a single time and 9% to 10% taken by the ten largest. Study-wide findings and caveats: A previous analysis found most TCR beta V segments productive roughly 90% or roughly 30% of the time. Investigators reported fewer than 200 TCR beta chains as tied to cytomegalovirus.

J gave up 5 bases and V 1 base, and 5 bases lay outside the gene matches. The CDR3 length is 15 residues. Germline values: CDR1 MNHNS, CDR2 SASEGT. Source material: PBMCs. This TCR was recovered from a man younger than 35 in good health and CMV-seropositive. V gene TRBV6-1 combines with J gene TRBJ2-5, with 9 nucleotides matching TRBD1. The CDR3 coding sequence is TGTGCCAGCAGTGAAGGACAGGGGGTGGGGGAGACCCAGTACTTC. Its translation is CASSEGQGVGETQYF.